The source of this T cell receptor beta chain is a study of OX40 agonist ivuxolimab in advanced cancers. The protocol was immunoSEQ multiplex PCR, while the TCRdb copy is restricted to in-frame clones and leaves out a portion. This sample has around 57,000 clones, with 84% found just once. Trimming removed 1 base from V and 2 bases from J, with 10 bases in between. CDR1 and CDR2 from the germline V gene are LNHDA and SQIVND (reference sequence). The CDR3 length is 15 residues. Sequences were derived from CD4+ or CD8+ T cells sorted from blood, sampled in a trial of the OX40 agonist ivuxolimab. This receptor was taken from an adult with an advanced solid tumor such as melanoma, head and neck, liver or kidney cancer. The gene calls are TRBV19 and TRBJ2-3; D not resolved. Written as DNA, the CDR3 is TGTGCCAGTAGTATAGGGACGGCCGACACAGATACGCAGTATTTT. It translates to CASSIGTADTDTQYF.